This T cell receptor beta chain was sequenced for a study of CD8 T cells in Susac syndrome. Reverse transcription of 0.5 to 1 ug RNA was performed with random hexamers. In TCRdb, the immunoSEQ multiplex PCR reads were re-called with MiXCR into one record per CDR3 protein. This sample has around 190,000 distinct CDR3 sequences; about 95% occur once, and the top ten carry over 0.08%. The CDR3 runs to 14 residues. J lost 4 bases, V lost 5 bases, and 5 bases had no gene match. Germline CDR1 is DFQATT and CDR2 is SNEGSKA (reference sequence). The J gene is TRBJ2-1, the V gene TRBV20-1, with 10 bases matching TRBD2. The sequence was collected from a human donor in good health. Sequencing used CD4+ T cells from PBMCs. The chain's CDR3 is CSAGSGRDYNEQFF. CDR3 DNA: TGCAGTGCTGGAAGCGGGAGGGATTACAATGAGCAGTTCTTC.